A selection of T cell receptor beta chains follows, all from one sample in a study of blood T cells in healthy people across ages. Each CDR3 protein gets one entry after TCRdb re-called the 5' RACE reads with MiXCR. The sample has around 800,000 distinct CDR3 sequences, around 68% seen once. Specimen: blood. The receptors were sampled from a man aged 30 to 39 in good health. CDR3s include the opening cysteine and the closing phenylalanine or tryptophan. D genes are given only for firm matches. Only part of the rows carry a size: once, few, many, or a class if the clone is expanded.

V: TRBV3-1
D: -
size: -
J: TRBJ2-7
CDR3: CASSPLGRTSSYEQYF
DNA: TGTGCCAGCAGCCCTCTCGGGCGCACCAGCTCCTACGAGCAGTACTTC

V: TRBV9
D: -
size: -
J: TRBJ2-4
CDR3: CASSVRETGPQYF
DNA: TGTGCCAGCAGCGTACGGGAGACCGGTCCTCAGTACTTC

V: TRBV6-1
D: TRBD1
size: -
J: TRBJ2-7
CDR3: CASRSFKRQGPSYEQYF
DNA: TGTGCCAGCAGATCCTTCAAACGACAGGGTCCCTCCTACGAGCAGTACTTC

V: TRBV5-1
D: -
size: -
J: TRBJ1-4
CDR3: CASSGGGREKLFF
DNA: TGCGCCAGCAGCGGAGGGGGAAGGGAAAAACTGTTTTTT

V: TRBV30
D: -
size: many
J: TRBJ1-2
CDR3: CAWSVEANYGYTF
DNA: TGTGCCTGGAGTGTAGAGGCGAACTATGGCTACACCTTC

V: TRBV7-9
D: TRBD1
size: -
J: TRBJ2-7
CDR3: CASSLLTGGKYEQYF
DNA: TGTGCCAGCAGCTTATTGACAGGGGGAAAGTACGAGCAGTACTTC

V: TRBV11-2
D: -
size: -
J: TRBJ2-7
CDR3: CASSLRPVGEQYF
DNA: TGTGCCAGCAGCTTACGCCCGGTGGGCGAGCAGTACTTC

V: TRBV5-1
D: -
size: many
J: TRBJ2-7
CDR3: CASSLNYEQYF
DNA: TGTGCCAGCAGTTTAAACTACGAGCAGTACTTC

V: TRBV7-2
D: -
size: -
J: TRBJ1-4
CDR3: CASSRSTNEKLFF
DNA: TGTGCCTCCTCAAGGAGTACTAATGAAAAACTGTTTTTT

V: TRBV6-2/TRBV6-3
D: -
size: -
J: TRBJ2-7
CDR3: CASRFAPGQSSYEQYF
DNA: TGTGCCAGCAGATTCGCACCGGGCCAGTCGTCCTACGAGCAGTACTTC

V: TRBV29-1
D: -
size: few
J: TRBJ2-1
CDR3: CSGGHVDNEQFF
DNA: TGCAGCGGGGGACACGTAGACAATGAGCAGTTCTTC

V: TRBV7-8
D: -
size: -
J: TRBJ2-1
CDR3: CASSPITGYDEQFF
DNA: TGTGCCAGCAGCCCGATCACAGGGTACGATGAGCAGTTCTTC

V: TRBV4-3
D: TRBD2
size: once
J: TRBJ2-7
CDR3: CASSQGIAGALYEQYF
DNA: TGCGCCAGCAGCCAAGGTATAGCGGGGGCCCTCTACGAGCAGTACTTC

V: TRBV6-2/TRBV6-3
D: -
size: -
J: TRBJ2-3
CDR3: CASHRGARLRTDTQYF
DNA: TGTGCCAGCCACCGCGGGGCGCGCCTCCGCACAGATACGCAGTATTTT

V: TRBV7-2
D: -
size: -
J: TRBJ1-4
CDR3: CASSPASTNEKLFF
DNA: TGTGCCAGCAGCCCCGCGTCAACTAATGAAAAACTGTTTTTT

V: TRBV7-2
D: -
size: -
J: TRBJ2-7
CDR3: CASSLGLVSEGAYEQYF
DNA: TGTGCCAGCAGCTTAGGTCTTGTTAGCGAGGGGGCCTACGAGCAGTACTTC

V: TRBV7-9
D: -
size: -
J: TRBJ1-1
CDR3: CASAERQGTEAFF
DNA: TGTGCCAGCGCCGAGCGTCAGGGGACTGAAGCTTTCTTT

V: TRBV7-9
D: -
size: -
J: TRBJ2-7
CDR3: CASSSSGRAVQYF
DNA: TGTGCCAGCAGCTCTTCCGGGAGAGCCGTGCAGTACTTC

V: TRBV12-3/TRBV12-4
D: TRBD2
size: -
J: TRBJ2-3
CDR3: CASSLWSGGTNTDTQYF
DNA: TGTGCCAGCAGTTTATGGTCGGGGGGGACCAACACAGATACGCAGTATTTT

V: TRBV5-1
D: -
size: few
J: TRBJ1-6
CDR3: CASSLEPDSYNSPLHF
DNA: TGCGCCAGCAGCTTGGAACCGGACTCCTATAATTCACCCCTCCACTTT

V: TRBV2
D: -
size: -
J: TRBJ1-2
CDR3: CASSEAAWDYGYTF
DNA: TGTGCCAGCAGTGAGGCAGCCTGGGACTATGGCTACACCTTC

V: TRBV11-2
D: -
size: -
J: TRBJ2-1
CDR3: CASSLSTGRPFF
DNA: TGTGCCAGCAGCTTGTCGACTGGGAGGCCGTTCTTC

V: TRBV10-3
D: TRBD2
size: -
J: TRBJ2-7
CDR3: CAITGLADNEQYF
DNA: TGTGCCATCACAGGACTAGCGGACAATGAGCAGTACTTC

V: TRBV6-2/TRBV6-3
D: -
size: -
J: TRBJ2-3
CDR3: CAGSYVAGTDTQYF
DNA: TGTGCCGGCAGTTACGTAGCGGGCACAGATACGCAGTATTTT

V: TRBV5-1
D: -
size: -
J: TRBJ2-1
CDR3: CASSLGLDRDSGSPEQFF
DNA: TGCGCCAGCAGCTTGGGCCTCGACCGGGACAGCGGGTCCCCTGAGCAGTTCTTC

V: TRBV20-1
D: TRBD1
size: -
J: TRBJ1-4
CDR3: CSARTGQGTANEKLFF
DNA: TGCAGTGCTAGAACCGGACAGGGAACGGCTAATGAAAAACTGTTTTTT

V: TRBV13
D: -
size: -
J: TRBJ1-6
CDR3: CASSLRLPRAYNSPLHF
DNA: TGTGCCAGCAGCTTACGTCTTCCGAGGGCCTATAATTCACCCCTCCACTTT

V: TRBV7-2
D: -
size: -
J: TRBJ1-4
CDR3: CASSPGGGDREKLFF
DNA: TGTGCCAGCAGTCCGGGAGGAGGGGATCGGGAAAAACTGTTTTTT

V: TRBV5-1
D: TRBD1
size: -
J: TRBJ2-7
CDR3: CASSFVAFGQGIGEQYF
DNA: TGCGCCAGCAGCTTTGTCGCGTTCGGACAGGGCATTGGGGAGCAGTACTTC

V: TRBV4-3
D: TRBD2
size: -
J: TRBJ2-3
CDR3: CASSHPRPGRGGATDTQYF
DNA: TGCGCCAGCAGCCACCCCCGACCCGGGCGCGGGGGGGCTACAGATACGCAGTATTTT

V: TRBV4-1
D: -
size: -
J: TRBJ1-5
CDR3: CASSQVRTDSNQPQHF
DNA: TGCGCCAGCAGCCAAGTTCGGACAGATAGCAATCAGCCCCAGCATTTT